A selection of T cell receptor beta chains follows, all from one sample in a study of beta chain features in type 1 diabetes. Assay used: immunoSEQ multiplex PCR; TCRdb lists only in-frame clones, some missing. This table has about 270,000 clones, 13% to 15% appearing once. The material sequenced was naive CD4+ T cells from blood. All receptors derive from a man aged 25-45 years with type 1 diabetes. Each CDR3 is given with its conserved first and last residue. The D gene is left open where the match is weak. Not every row has a clone size; where given, it reads once, few, many or a size class.

-	TRBV5-1	few	TRBJ2-3	CASSPSVSTDTQYF	TGCGCCAGCAGTCCTAGCGTGAGCACAGATACGCAGTATTTT
-	TRBV25-1	-	TRBJ1-1	CASSGRTTGDTEAFF	TGTGCCAGCAGTGGACGGACGACAGGCGACACTGAAGCTTTCTTT
-	TRBV7-2	few	TRBJ2-5	CASSWGYQETQYF	TGTGCCAGCAGCTGGGGCTACCAAGAGACCCAGTACTTC
-	TRBV2	-	TRBJ1-1	CASNGDIWNTEAFF	TGTGCCAGCAACGGGGACATCTGGAACACTGAAGCTTTCTTT
TRBD2	TRBV18	-	TRBJ2-1	CASSPSAGGDEQFF	TGTGCCAGCTCACCGTCAGCGGGAGGCGATGAGCAGTTCTTC
-	TRBV15	-	TRBJ1-5	CATSRDNTPRNQPQHF	TGTGCCACCAGCAGAGATAATACCCCCCGGAATCAGCCCCAGCATTTT
TRBD2	TRBV11-2	few	TRBJ2-1	CASRPVASGRGGNEQFF	TGTGCCAGCAGACCGGTGGCTAGCGGGAGGGGGGGCAATGAGCAGTTCTTC
-	TRBV14	few	TRBJ2-2	CASSDWSSGELFF	TGTGCCAGCAGCGACTGGAGCAGCGGGGAGCTGTTTTTT
TRBD2	TRBV2	-	TRBJ2-7	CASSERAGRYEQYF	TGTGCCAGCAGTGAAAGAGCGGGGAGGTACGAGCAGTACTTC
TRBD2	TRBV5-1	-	TRBJ2-3	CASSLLGGGTDTQYF	TGCGCCAGCAGCTTGCTGGGGGGGGGCACAGATACGCAGTATTTT
-	TRBV27	-	TRBJ2-1	CASSRPGSSHEQFF	TGTGCCAGCAGCCGCCCGGGGAGTTCGCATGAGCAGTTCTTC
TRBD1	TRBV4-3	-	TRBJ2-1	CASSQDRGQIYNEQFF	TGCGCCAGCAGCCAAGATCGGGGACAGATCTACAATGAGCAGTTCTTC
TRBD1	TRBV5-1	few	TRBJ2-3	CASSLAGTGEDTQYF	TGCGCCAGCAGCTTGGCCGGGACAGGGGAAGATACGCAGTATTTT
TRBD2	TRBV7-2	-	TRBJ2-5	CASSLTSGAIQETQYF	TGTGCCAGCAGTTTAACTAGCGGAGCTATCCAAGAGACCCAGTACTTC
TRBD1	TRBV28	few	TRBJ1-4	CASQSDRAEKLFF	TGTGCCAGTCAATCCGACAGGGCGGAAAAACTGTTTTTT
TRBD2	TRBV9	few	TRBJ2-7	CASSVGGLADYEQYF	TGTGCCAGCAGCGTAGGGGGTCTAGCGGACTACGAGCAGTACTTC
-	TRBV4-2	-	TRBJ2-2	CASSPTSAGELFF	TGTGCCAGCAGCCCTACTAGTGCCGGGGAGCTGTTTTTT
TRBD2	TRBV19	few	TRBJ2-1	CASSKAGGAYNEQFF	TGTGCCAGTAGTAAGGCGGGAGGTGCCTACAATGAGCAGTTCTTC
TRBD1	TRBV28	-	TRBJ2-7	CASTSGTGGLVQYF	TGTGCCAGCACCTCCGGGACAGGGGGTTTGGTGCAGTACTTC
-	TRBV19	-	TRBJ1-2	CASSFGGDYGYTF	TGTGCCAGTAGCTTCGGCGGAGACTATGGCTACACCTTC
TRBD2	TRBV11-2	few	TRBJ2-1	CASSLIAGGLRNEQFF	TGTGCCAGCAGCTTGATAGCGGGAGGATTGCGCAATGAGCAGTTCTTC
-	TRBV4-1	-	TRBJ1-2	CASSQGPTEFRGF	TGCGCCAGCAGCCAAGGGCCAACGGAGTTTAGGGGGTTC
-	TRBV10-3	-	TRBJ2-7	CAIRNLQGTYEQYF	TGTGCCATCAGAAACTTACAGGGAACCTACGAGCAGTACTTC
TRBD1	TRBV29-1	few	TRBJ2-3	CSALPGQGERGTDTQYF	TGCAGCGCACTACCGGGACAGGGGGAAAGAGGCACAGATACGCAGTATTTT
-	TRBV6-1	-	TRBJ2-1	CASSYEAGEFF	TGTGCCAGCAGTTACGAGGCGGGCGAGTTCTTC
-	TRBV2	few	TRBJ2-4	CASVGEVKNIQYF	TGTGCCAGCGTAGGGGAGGTCAAAAACATTCAGTACTTC
-	TRBV9	-	TRBJ1-3	CASSETAYSGNTIYF	TGTGCCAGCAGCGAGACAGCTTACTCTGGAAACACCATATATTTT
-	TRBV5-4	-	TRBJ2-5	CASSFSPGETQYF	TGTGCCAGCAGCTTTTCCCCGGGAGAGACCCAGTACTTC
TRBD1	TRBV28	-	TRBJ2-7	CASSTQGQGTYEQYF	TGTGCCAGCAGTACTCAAGGACAGGGGACCTACGAGCAGTACTTC
-	TRBV18	-	TRBJ1-1	CASLLMNTEAFF	TGTGCCAGCCTTCTAATGAACACTGAAGCTTTCTTT
-	TRBV11-2	few	TRBJ1-2	CASSLGTANYGYTF	TGTGCCAGCAGCTTAGGGACAGCTAACTATGGCTACACCTTC
-	TRBV2	-	TRBJ2-5	CASTPGETQYF	TGTGCCAGCACCCCAGGAGAGACCCAGTACTTC
TRBD2	TRBV10-3	few	TRBJ2-7	CAISGLAGKYEQYF	TGTGCCATCAGTGGACTAGCGGGAAAGTACGAGCAGTACTTC
-	TRBV18	-	TRBJ1-2	CASSPRGDGYTF	TGTGCCAGCTCACCACGGGGGGATGGCTACACCTTC
-	TRBV7-9	few	TRBJ1-2	CASSLVSGYTF	TGTGCCAGCAGCCTTGTTTCGGGCTACACCTTC
-	TRBV4-2	-	TRBJ2-2	CASSQDGLDRNTGELFF	TGTGCCAGCAGCCAAGATGGTCTAGACCGGAACACCGGGGAGCTGTTTTTT
-	TRBV2	few	TRBJ2-6	CASSPSSGANVLTF	TGTGCCAGTAGCCCTAGCTCTGGGGCCAACGTCCTGACTTTC
-	TRBV2	few	TRBJ2-3	CASSETRAQYF	TGTGCCAGCAGTGAAACCCGGGCGCAGTATTTT
TRBD1	TRBV29-1	few	TRBJ1-5	CSVPGTGLFDQPQHF	TGCAGCGTACCCGGGACAGGGCTATTCGATCAGCCCCAGCATTTT
-	TRBV28	few	TRBJ1-5	CASSLPGQHSNQPQHF	TGTGCCAGCAGCCTCCCGGGACAACATAGCAATCAGCCCCAGCATTTT
-	TRBV7-2	-	TRBJ1-4	CASSPKSGQKLFF	TGTGCCAGCAGCCCTAAGTCTGGGCAAAAACTGTTTTTT
TRBD1	TRBV27	few	TRBJ2-3	CASEKGGLSTDTQYF	TGTGCCAGCGAGAAAGGGGGCCTGAGCACAGATACGCAGTATTTT
-	TRBV15	-	TRBJ1-2	CATSRDLRGYTF	TGTGCCACCAGCAGAGATCTAAGAGGCTACACCTTC
-	TRBV6-5	few	TRBJ1-5	CASTGGAGNQPQHF	TGTGCCAGCACCGGGGGAGCGGGCAATCAGCCCCAGCATTTT
-	TRBV7-3	-	TRBJ2-7	CASSLTSVSSYEQYF	TGTGCCAGCAGCTTAACCTCAGTCAGCTCCTACGAGCAGTACTTC
TRBD1	TRBV28	-	TRBJ1-1	CASRWTGGNTEAFF	TGTGCCAGCAGATGGACAGGGGGAAACACTGAAGCTTTCTTT
TRBD1	TRBV15	few	TRBJ2-7	CATSLRAGGDRVEQYF	TGTGCCACCAGCTTACGCGCAGGGGGCGACCGGGTGGAGCAGTACTTC
TRBD1	TRBV19	-	TRBJ1-5	CASSRGQGTNQPQHF	TGTGCCAGTAGTAGGGGACAGGGCACTAATCAGCCCCAGCATTTT
TRBD1	TRBV27	-	TRBJ1-2	CASSRDSLIYGYTF	TGTGCCAGCAGTCGGGACAGCCTCATCTATGGCTACACCTTC
TRBD1	TRBV7-8	-	TRBJ2-7	CASSPGQAPYEQYF	TGTGCCAGCAGCCCGGGACAGGCCCCCTACGAGCAGTACTTC
TRBD2	TRBV29-1	many	TRBJ2-5	CSGLAGEETQYF	TGCAGCGGCTTAGCGGGAGAGGAGACCCAGTACTTC
-	TRBV6-5	few	TRBJ2-5	CASARSGETQYF	TGTGCCAGCGCACGTAGTGGAGAGACCCAGTACTTC
TRBD1	TRBV7-2	few	TRBJ2-7	CASSNDRGFHEQYF	TGTGCCAGCAGTAACGACAGGGGGTTCCACGAGCAGTACTTC
-	TRBV20-1	few	TRBJ2-1	CSANLRDEQFF	TGCAGTGCTAATCTGAGGGATGAGCAGTTCTTC